These 25 T cell receptor beta chains originate from one sample sequenced in a study of shared clonotypes between healthy human individuals. TCRdb keeps only in-frame clones here, not all; method: immunoSEQ multiplex PCR. The sample records 2,500,000 or so clones, around 92% being singletons. The sample comprised naive CD4+ T cells from PBMCs. This sample's subset: CD45RA+ positively selected. These TCRs come from a man between 18 and 35 years old in good health. Some clones in this sample may be carry-over from other donors' samples.

V and J are TRBV18 and TRBJ2-5, with 10 bases fitting TRBD1. Germline V lookup: CDR1 KGHSH, CDR2 LQKENI. The CDR3 is made up of 16 amino acids. With V trimmed by 1 base and J by 5 bases, 7 bases remained unmatched. DNA for the CDR3: TGTGCCAGCTCACCACAGGCCTCGGACAGGGGGGAGACCCAGTACTTC. Amino acid sequence: CASSPQASDRGETQYF.

The chain recombines TRBV7-8 with TRBJ2-2; 11 nucleotides align to TRBD2. After removal of 2 bases from V and 5 bases from J, the junction contained 4 bases not matched to a gene. Germline assignment: CDR1 SGHVS and CDR2 FQNEAQ. CDR3 length equals 16 residues. This chain's CDR3 is CASSLPGLAVTGELFF. The CDR3, as DNA: TGTGCCAGCAGCTTACCGGGACTAGCGGTTACCGGGGAGCTGTTTTTT.

The V and J genes are TRBV19 and TRBJ2-7, with 14 bases identical to TRBD2. J gave up 5 bases and V 3 bases, and 9 bases lay outside the gene matches. The CDR3 has 17 amino acids. Germline assignment: CDR1 LNHDA and CDR2 SQIVND (reference sequence). The CDR3 DNA is TGTGCCAGTAGTATGGGGACTAGCGGGAGAGGGGCCCACGAGCAGTACTTC. This codes for CASSMGTSGRGAHEQYF.

This chain joins TRBV7-2 and TRBJ2-1, with TRBD2 identical over 7 bases. This CDR3 contains 15 residues. With V trimmed by 5 bases and J by 1 base, 5 bases remained unmatched. The germline CDR1 and CDR2 sequences are SGHTA and FQGNSA. The CDR3 loop reads CASSPRRESYNEQFF. CDR3 nucleotides: TGTGCCAGCAGCCCCAGGCGGGAGTCCTACAATGAGCAGTTCTTC.

This clone has just one count. The chain is built from TRBV25-1 and TRBJ1-4; D possibly corresponds to TRBD1 (6 bases). Germline assignment: CDR1 MGHDK and CDR2 SYGVNS. CDR3 length: 13 amino acids. The CDR3 nucleotides read TGTGCAGCGCACGGGGGGCTGGGTGAAAAACTGTTTTTT. Protein sequence: CAAHGGLGEKLFF.

This clone appeared once. The V and J genes are TRBV5-1 and TRBJ2-1, with 11 bases fitting TRBD1. The V and J ends lost 0 bases and 7 bases, in that order; junction bases with no gene match: 9. This CDR3 region has 17 residues. CDR1 is SGHRS and CDR2 is YFSETQ in the germline V gene. Here the CDR3 reads CASSLVPPGQGDNEQFF. CDR3 in DNA: TGCGCCAGCAGCTTGGTCCCTCCGGGACAGGGGGATAATGAGCAGTTCTTC. Full variable domain (missing parts from reference TRBV5-1 and TRBJ2-1): KAGVTQTPRYLIKTRGQQVTLSCSPISGHRSVSWYQQTPGQGLQFLFEYFSETQRNKGNFPGRFSGRQFSNSRSEMNVSTLELGDSALYLCASSLVPPGQGDNEQFFGPGTRLTVL.

The chain employs TRBV5-1 and TRBJ2-7, with D possibly TRBD2 on 5 matching bases. Trimming stripped 4 bases from V and 6 bases from J, with 14 bases between. This CDR3 has 13 residues. Germline assignment: CDR1 SGHRS and CDR2 YFSETQ. The CDR3 DNA follows: TGCGCCAGCAGCCCAGACCCCCGGGGCGAGCAGTACTTC. This codes for CASSPDPRGEQYF.

The chain couples TRBV6-1 to TRBJ1-2, with no clear D. The CDR3 sequence is 12 residues long. Germline-derived CDR1 and CDR2 are MNHNS and SASEGT. The V gene lost 7 bases and the J gene lost 0 bases, with 6 bases spanning the gap. CDR3 amino acids: CASKAANYGYTF. CDR3 nucleotide sequence: TGTGCCAGCAAGGCTGCTAACTATGGCTACACCTTC.

V gene TRBV18 combines with J gene TRBJ1-2; D possibly corresponds to TRBD1 (5 bases). The V gene lost 3 bases and the J gene lost 1 base, with 9 bases spanning the gap. The CDR3 is made up of 14 amino acids. CDR1 KGHSH and CDR2 LQKENI come from the germline V gene. CDR3 in DNA: TGTGCCAGCTCACCCGGGACTTTTAACTATGGCTACACCTTC. Protein sequence: CASSPGTFNYGYTF.

The rearrangement uses TRBV5-5 and TRBJ1-4, with a weak D call TRBD1 (6 bases). The CDR3 sequence is 15 residues long. Trimming left V 6 bases short and J 6 bases short, with 18 bases between. Germline CDR1 reads SGHKS; CDR2 reads YYEKEE (reference sequence). The CDR3 DNA reads as TGTGCCAGCACCCCGGGCACAGGGTGGTATGAAAAACTGTTTTTT. Its translation is CASTPGTGWYEKLFF.

The CDR3 DNA follows: TGTGCCAGCAGCGTAGGAGACAGCCGGCACGGAAACACCATATATTTT. It is translated as CASSVGDSRHGNTIYF. The rearrangement uses TRBV9 and TRBJ1-3, with a tentative D call TRBD1 (5 bases). The CDR3 totals 16 residues. V shed 0 bases and J shed 4 bases, with 14 bases lying between them. CDR1 is SGDLS and CDR2 is YYNGEE in the germline V gene.

The rearrangement links TRBV6-5 to TRBJ2-2; TRBD2 agrees at 14 bases. The V segment lost 5 bases and the J segment 6 bases; nucleotides outside the gene matches: 2. CDR3 length: 15 amino acids. CDR1 is MNHEY, CDR2 SVGAGI, per germline. The CDR3 protein is CASSGGLAGAGELFF. CDR3 bases: TGTGCCAGCAGTGGGGGACTAGCGGGAGCCGGGGAGCTGTTTTTT.

The chain employs TRBV28 and TRBJ1-4, with 9 bases identical to TRBD1. The V and J ends lost 7 bases and 8 bases, in that order; junction bases with no gene match: 11. Germline V gene sequence: CDR1 MDHEN, CDR2 SYDVKM. The length of the CDR3 is 15 residues. CDR3 bases: TGTGCCAGCAAGAAAGGGACAGGGAATTGGGAAAAACTGTTTTTT. As protein: CASKKGTGNWEKLFF. Drawing the rest from reference TRBV28 and TRBJ1-4, the complete variable domain is DVKVTQSSRYLVKRTGEKVFLECVQDMDHENMFWYRQDPGLGLRLIYFSYDVKMKEKGDIPEGYSVSREKKERFSLILESASTNQTSMYLCASKKGTGNWEKLFFGSGTQLSVL.

The genes are TRBV5-8 and TRBJ2-1; 7 bases align to TRBD1. Germline CDR1 is SGHTS and CDR2 is YDEGEE. The junction had 17 bases not matched to a gene; V was cut back by 5 bases and J by 6 bases. This CDR3 is built from 17 residues. Here the CDR3 DNA reads TGTGCCAGCAGAGGGGGCTTAAGCAAGACGGTATCCAATGAGCAGTTCTTC. It codes for CASRGGLSKTVSNEQFF. Using reference TRBV5-8 and TRBJ2-1 for the parts outside the CDR3, the full variable domain is EAGVTQSPTHLIKTRGQQATLRCSPISGHTSVYWYQQALGLGLQFLLWYDEGEERNRGNFPPRFSGRQFPNYSSELNVNALELEDSALYLCASRGGLSKTVSNEQFFGPGTRLTVL.

The chain carries TRBV7-9 and TRBJ2-3; 7 bases align to TRBD1. Germline V gene lookup returns CDR1 SEHNR and CDR2 FQNEAQ (reference sequence). This CDR3 is built from 15 residues. V shed 6 bases and J 0 bases; nucleotides not matched to a gene: 6. The CDR3 sequence: CASRARDSSTDTQYF. CDR3 nucleotides: TGTGCCAGCAGGGCAAGGGACAGCAGCACAGATACGCAGTATTTT.

About this clone: Other DNA sequences in this specimen translate into the identical CDR3. This chain uses TRBV5-1 with TRBJ2-3; D remains unclear. This CDR3 is built from 15 residues. CDR1 SGHRS and CDR2 YFSETQ come from the germline V gene. The V and J ends lost 0 bases and 3 bases respectively, with 11 bases between them. The CDR3 reads CASSLARVGTDTQYF. CDR3 nucleotide sequence: TGCGCCAGCAGCTTGGCCCGGGTTGGAACAGATACGCAGTATTTT. Combining the CDR3 with reference TRBV5-1 and TRBJ2-3 gives the whole variable domain KAGVTQTPRYLIKTRGQQVTLSCSPISGHRSVSWYQQTPGQGLQFLFEYFSETQRNKGNFPGRFSGRQFSNSRSEMNVSTLELGDSALYLCASSLARVGTDTQYFGPGTRLTVL.

The rearrangement uses TRBV5-1 and TRBJ1-5; possible D gene TRBD1, 5 bases. From germline, CDR1 is SGHRS and CDR2 YFSETQ. The CDR3 has 15 residues. V lost 4 bases and J lost 7, with 18 bases in between. The CDR3 spells CASSPEPSRGQPQHF. CDR3 DNA: TGCGCCAGCAGCCCCGAACCGTCTCGGGGCCAGCCCCAGCATTTT. The entire variable domain, with the rest obtained from reference TRBV5-1 and TRBJ1-5, is as follows: KAGVTQTPRYLIKTRGQQVTLSCSPISGHRSVSWYQQTPGQGLQFLFEYFSETQRNKGNFPGRFSGRQFSNSRSEMNVSTLELGDSALYLCASSPEPSRGQPQHFGDGTRLSIL.

In this sample, this clone turned up a few times. The chain combines TRBV21-1 with TRBJ1-5; the table assigns TRBD1, which was not confirmed against the DNA. TRBV21-1 is tagged as a pseudogene. The CDR3 length is 15 residues. CDR3 coding DNA: TGTGCCAGCAACTCCCTCCAGGGGCGCAGGCTGCCCCAGCATTTT. Amino acids: CASNSLQGRRLPQHF.

The chain carries TRBV15 and TRBJ2-7; D gene ambiguous. Per germline, CDR1 LNHNV and CDR2 YYDKDF (reference sequence). V lost 6 bases and J lost 0, with 9 bases in between. This CDR3 has 13 amino acids. CDR3 nucleotides: TGTGCCACCAGTGGTCTTAGCTCCTACGAGCAGTACTTC. Protein: CATSGLSSYEQYF. The variable domain in full, completed from reference TRBV15 and TRBJ2-7, reads DAMVIQNPRYQVTQFGKPVTLSCSQTLNHNVMYWYQQKSSQAPKLLFHYYDKDFNNEADTPDNFQSRRPNTSFCFLDIRSPGLGDTAMYLCATSGLSSYEQYFGPGTRLTVT.

This chain uses TRBV5-1 with TRBJ2-7; 9 nucleotides align to TRBD1. V lost 4 bases, J lost 6 bases, and 5 bases stayed unmatched. This CDR3 is built from 13 residues. Germline V gene lookup returns CDR1 SGHRS and CDR2 YFSETQ. This CDR3 reads CASSVETGGEQYF. DNA of the CDR3: TGCGCCAGCAGCGTCGAGACAGGGGGCGAGCAGTACTTC.

V gene TRBV5-1 combines with J gene TRBJ1-6; 8 bases agree with TRBD1. With 0 bases clipped from V and 10 bases from J, the junction kept 6 bases outside the gene matches. The CDR3 consists of 15 residues. The germline gives CDR1 SGHRS, CDR2 YFSETQ. CDR3 sequence: CASSLVTGEDSPLHF. The CDR3 nucleotides are TGCGCCAGCAGCTTGGTGACAGGGGAGGACTCACCCCTCCACTTT.

This sequence joins TRBV5-1 and TRBJ2-7; TRBD2 matches at 10 bases. The trim removed 5 bases at V and 4 bases at J, leaving 6 bases unmatched. The CDR3 spans 14 residues. The germline gives CDR1 SGHRS, CDR2 YFSETQ. CDR3 DNA sequence: TGCGCCAGCAGACTGGCTAGCGGGAGTTACGAGCAGTACTTC. This codes for CASRLASGSYEQYF.

This clone was observed a handful of times. This sequence joins TRBV19 and TRBJ1-5; D remains unclear. V was trimmed by 2 bases and J by 1 base, leaving 9 bases between them. From germline, CDR1 is LNHDA and CDR2 SQIVND (reference sequence). The CDR3 length is 15 residues. The CDR3 region has the DNA TGTGCCAGTAGTATATTTGCCACCAGCAATCAGCCCCAGCATTTT. The encoded protein is CASSIFATSNQPQHF.

This sequence joins TRBV2 and TRBJ2-1; 9 nucleotides match TRBD2. The V gene's germline CDR1 is SNHLY and CDR2 FYNNEI. The V and J ends lost 3 bases and 7 bases, in that order; junction bases with no gene match: 19. This CDR3 has 19 amino acids. CDR3 in amino acids: CASSDSGWVVAGARNEQFF. In DNA form, the CDR3 reads TGTGCCAGCAGTGATTCGGGTTGGGTAGTAGCGGGAGCTCGAAATGAGCAGTTCTTC.

This clone was seen a single time. Here the CDR3 reads CASIGFRDSQEKLFF. The CDR3, as DNA: TGTGCCAGTATCGGGTTCCGGGACAGTCAAGAAAAACTGTTTTTT. The chain is built from TRBV19 and TRBJ1-4; 7 nucleotides align to TRBD1. With V trimmed by 7 bases and J by 8 bases, 13 bases remained unmatched. This CDR3 spans 15 amino acids. Germline V gene sequence: CDR1 LNHDA, CDR2 SQIVND (reference sequence). The complete variable domain, with remaining parts taken from reference TRBV19 and TRBJ1-4, reads DGGITQSPKYLFRKEGQNVTLSCEQNLNHDAMYWYRQDPGQGLRLIYYSQIVNDFQKGDIAEGYSVSREKKESFPLTVTSAQKNPTAFYLCASIGFRDSQEKLFFGSGTQLSVL.